This TCR beta chain appears in the sequencing data of a study of shared clonotypes between healthy human individuals. Between the trimmed V and J ends, which lost 1 base and 2 bases, there was a span of 6 bases. This CDR3 is 13 amino acids long. Germline V gives CDR1 MGHRA, CDR2 YSYEKL. Cells designated naive CD8 were CD45RO-negative and were positively selected for CCR7, with terminally differentiated effector memory CD45RA+ cells excluded. Profiled with immunoSEQ multiplex PCR; TCRdb holds only in-frame clones, not every one. The sample yields under 700,000 clones, approximately 96% seen once. To note about this clone: This same CDR3 is encoded by further DNA sequences in the sample.

The rearrangement uses TRBV4-1 and TRBJ2-7; D might be TRBD1 or TRBD2, each matching 5 bases. The material sequenced was naive CD8+ T cells sorted from blood. This sequence originates from a woman in her thirties in good health. CDR3: CASSQGGTYEQYF. DNA of the CDR3: TGCGCCAGCAGCCAAGGGGGGACCTACGAGCAGTACTTC.